One and the same sample provided the 19 T cell receptor beta chains below, sequenced in a study of T cell responses to AZD1222 COVID-19 vaccine. Clones were sequenced by immunoSEQ multiplex PCR, and TCRdb holds only the in-frame ones, with some missing. The table has roughly 110,000 clones, more than 80% seen once; the top ten hold approximately 7%. The sample consisted of peripheral blood, taken on day 0 of AZD1222 vaccination. The receptors here all came from an adult in good health.

This sequence joins TRBV12-3 or TRBV12-4 and TRBJ2-5; the D is unclear. CDR3 length: 13 amino acids. The V end lost 6 bases, the J end lost 2 bases, and 10 bases lay between the germline ends. The CDR3 spells CASRNQDQETQYF. The CDR3 nucleotides read TGTGCCAGCAGGAACCAGGATCAAGAGACCCAGTACTTC.

This chain joins TRBV7-9 and TRBJ2-5, with D unclear. This CDR3 spans 12 amino acids. CDR1 and CDR2 (germline): SEHNR, FQNEAQ (reference sequence). V lost 1 base, J lost 9 bases, and 9 bases lay in between. CDR3 protein: CASSLVPDAQYF. CDR3 coding DNA: TGTGCCAGCAGCTTAGTCCCGGACGCCCAGTACTTC. Using reference TRBV7-9 and TRBJ2-5 for the parts outside the CDR3, the full variable domain is DTGVSQNPRHKITKRGQNVTFRCDPISEHNRLYWYRQTLGQGPEFLTYFQNEAQLEKSRLLSDRFSAERPKGSFSTLEIQRTEQGDSAMYLCASSLVPDAQYFGPGTRLLVL.

This clone was observed once. The chain combines TRBV24-1 with TRBJ2-1; 8 bases agree with TRBD2. This CDR3 spans 13 amino acids. Trimming removed 5 bases from V and 9 bases from J; junction bases left unmatched: 5. The germline gives CDR1 KGHDR, CDR2 SFDVKD. The CDR3, as DNA: TGTGCCACCAGTGCGGGACTAGTTAGTGAGCAGTTCTTC. This translates into CATSAGLVSEQFF.

The rearrangement links TRBV28 to TRBJ1-2; 11 positions agree with TRBD1. This CDR3 contains 14 residues. After removal of 8 bases from V and 5 bases from J, the junction contained 7 bases not matched to a gene. Germline values: CDR1 MDHEN, CDR2 SYDVKM. CDR3 loop: CASQIGQGAYGYTF. In nucleotides, the CDR3 is TGTGCCAGCCAGATAGGACAGGGGGCATATGGCTACACCTTC.

This clone was observed a handful of times. Other DNA sequences in the sample encode the same CDR3. The chain employs TRBV27 and TRBJ2-1; D unclear. Between the trimmed V and J ends, which lost 2 bases and 6 bases, there was a span of 5 bases. The CDR3 spans 12 residues. Germline assignment: CDR1 MNHEY and CDR2 SMNVEV (reference sequence). The CDR3 DNA reads TGTGCCAGCAGTTTAGGTGGCAATGAGCAGTTCTTC. Amino acids: CASSLGGNEQFF.

The rearrangement joins TRBV27 to TRBJ1-2; maybe TRBD1 (5 bases). Deletions cut 2 bases from V and 8 bases from J, with 12 bases between. The length of the CDR3 is 13 residues. Germline-derived CDR1 and CDR2 are MNHEY and SMNVEV (reference sequence). The CDR3 nucleotides read TGTGCCAGCAGTTTAGAGGGGACTACGGGCTACACCTTC. Translating gives CASSLEGTTGYTF.

The V call is TRBV18, the J call TRBJ2-7; 9 bases match TRBD1. V lost 5 bases and J lost 4; bases outside the gene matches: 6. The CDR3 extends over 14 amino acids. CDR1 KGHSH and CDR2 LQKENI come from the germline V gene. In nucleotides, the CDR3 is TGTGCCAGCTCAGCGCGACAGGGGGAGTACGAGCAGTACTTC. This translates into CASSARQGEYEQYF.

The chain carries TRBV7-9 and TRBJ1-4; 8 bases align to TRBD1. The germline CDR1 and CDR2 sequences are SEHNR and FQNEAQ (reference sequence). The CDR3 spans 14 residues. After removal of 6 bases from V and 3 bases from J, the junction contained 3 bases not matched to a gene. CDR3 coding DNA: TGTGCCAGCAGTCCACAGGGGGCTAATGAAAAACTGTTTTTT. Encoded protein: CASSPQGANEKLFF.

The rearrangement links TRBV10-3 to TRBJ2-2; the match to TRBD2 covers 13 bases. V dropped 2 bases and J dropped 6; count of bases not matched to a gene: 9. Looked up from germline, CDR1 is ENHRY and CDR2 is SYGVKD. The CDR3 spans 18 residues. CDR3 loop: CAISERGLAGADSGELFF. CDR3 DNA sequence: TGTGCCATCAGTGAGCGAGGACTAGCGGGAGCCGATTCCGGGGAGCTGTTTTTT.

The rearrangement joins TRBV15 to TRBJ2-2; D is unclear. Per the germline V gene, CDR1 is LNHNV and CDR2 is YYDKDF (reference sequence). V shed 5 bases and J shed 0 bases, with 7 bases lying between them. The CDR3 loop spans 14 amino acids. The CDR3 loop is CATSPFANTGELFF. In DNA form, the CDR3 reads TGTGCCACCAGCCCTTTCGCGAACACCGGGGAGCTGTTTTTT.

This clone was found once. The CDR3 DNA reads TGTGCCAGCAGTTCCTCCTATAATTCACCCCTCCACTTT. This encodes CASSSSYNSPLHF. V and J are TRBV28 and TRBJ1-6; D not certain. V was trimmed by 4 bases and J by 0 bases, leaving 1 base between them. The CDR3 totals 13 residues. Germline V lookup: CDR1 MDHEN, CDR2 SYDVKM.

The chain combines TRBV28 with TRBJ1-4; D unclear. In germline, CDR1 is MDHEN, CDR2 SYDVKM. There are 14 residues in the CDR3. Trimming pared 1 base from V and 5 bases from J, leaving 8 bases between. CDR3 amino acids: CASSLFSGNEKLFF. The CDR3 region has the DNA TGTGCCAGCAGTTTATTCAGCGGGAATGAAAAACTGTTTTTT. Complete variable domain (other parts from reference TRBV28 and TRBJ1-4): DVKVTQSSRYLVKRTGEKVFLECVQDMDHENMFWYRQDPGLGLRLIYFSYDVKMKEKGDIPEGYSVSREKKERFSLILESASTNQTSMYLCASSLFSGNEKLFFGSGTQLSVL.

The chain links TRBV28 to TRBJ1-5; D is undetermined. The germline V and J ends were trimmed by 5 bases and 5 bases, with 7 bases remaining between them. The V gene's germline CDR1 is MDHEN and CDR2 SYDVKM. This CDR3 is built from 12 residues. CDR3 nucleotides: TGTGCCAGCAGTCTGATGCATCAGCCCCAGCATTTT. It translates to CASSLMHQPQHF.

The rearrangement joins TRBV7-2 to TRBJ1-1; TRBD1 matches 7 bases. Germline trimming cut 6 bases from V and 1 base from J; bases unmatched to any gene: 2. The CDR3 has 13 amino acids. Per the germline V gene, CDR1 is SGHTA and CDR2 is FQGNSA. The CDR3 region is CASSRDRNTEAFF. Here the CDR3 DNA reads TGTGCCAGCAGTCGGGACAGGAACACTGAAGCTTTCTTT.

The rearrangement links TRBV7-9 to TRBJ2-1; 9 bases are shared with TRBD1. V gave up 7 bases and J gave up 8 bases; unmatched junction bases: 12. Germline CDR1 SEHNR, CDR2 FQNEAQ (reference sequence). The CDR3 contains 15 residues. Here the CDR3 DNA reads TGTGCCAGCACCTCCGGGACAGGGAGATGGGATGAGCAGTTCTTC. Translation gives CASTSGTGRWDEQFF.

V usage is TRBV5-1 and J usage is TRBJ1-5, with 9 bases fitting TRBD1. CDR3 length: 15 residues. J was trimmed by 3 bases and V by 3 bases; bases with no gene match: 4. CDR1 is SGHRS, CDR2 YFSETQ, per germline. This CDR3 is CASSSGTGHNQPQHF. CDR3 coding DNA: TGCGCCAGCAGCTCCGGGACAGGGCACAATCAGCCCCAGCATTTT.

This rearrangement joins TRBV6-5 to TRBJ1-2; TRBD1 agrees at 8 bases. This CDR3 contains 15 residues. Germline V CDR1 and CDR2: MNHEY, SVGAGI. V lost 4 bases and J lost 4; bases outside the gene matches: 8. DNA of the CDR3: TGTGCCAGCAGTTCCCTCAGGGGGCTGAGCTATGGCTACACCTTC. Its protein is CASSSLRGLSYGYTF.

This clone has only one observation. V gene TRBV7-9 combines with J gene TRBJ2-3, with 8 bases lining up with TRBD2. The ends lost 1 base at V and 3 bases at J; junction bases unmatched: 0. CDR1 and CDR2 (germline): SEHNR, FQNEAQ (reference sequence). CDR3 length: 14 amino acids. The DNA for the CDR3 is TGTGCCAGCAGCTTAGGACTAGCGACAGATACGCAGTATTTT. Its protein product is CASSLGLATDTQYF. The full variable domain, rest sourced from reference TRBV7-9 and TRBJ2-3, is DTGVSQNPRHKITKRGQNVTFRCDPISEHNRLYWYRQTLGQGPEFLTYFQNEAQLEKSRLLSDRFSAERPKGSFSTLEIQRTEQGDSAMYLCASSLGLATDTQYFGPGTRLTVL.

This clone has just one count. V and J are TRBV13 and TRBJ1-6; D not certain. The CDR3 runs to 16 residues. Germline V gives CDR1 PRHDT, CDR2 FYEKMQ (reference sequence). V gave up 6 bases and J gave up 9 bases, with 21 bases separating them. For the CDR3, the DNA is TGTGCCAGCAGTCCCATGTCGGGCCGCTCCCGTTCACCCCTCCACTTT. It translates to CASSPMSGRSRSPLHF.